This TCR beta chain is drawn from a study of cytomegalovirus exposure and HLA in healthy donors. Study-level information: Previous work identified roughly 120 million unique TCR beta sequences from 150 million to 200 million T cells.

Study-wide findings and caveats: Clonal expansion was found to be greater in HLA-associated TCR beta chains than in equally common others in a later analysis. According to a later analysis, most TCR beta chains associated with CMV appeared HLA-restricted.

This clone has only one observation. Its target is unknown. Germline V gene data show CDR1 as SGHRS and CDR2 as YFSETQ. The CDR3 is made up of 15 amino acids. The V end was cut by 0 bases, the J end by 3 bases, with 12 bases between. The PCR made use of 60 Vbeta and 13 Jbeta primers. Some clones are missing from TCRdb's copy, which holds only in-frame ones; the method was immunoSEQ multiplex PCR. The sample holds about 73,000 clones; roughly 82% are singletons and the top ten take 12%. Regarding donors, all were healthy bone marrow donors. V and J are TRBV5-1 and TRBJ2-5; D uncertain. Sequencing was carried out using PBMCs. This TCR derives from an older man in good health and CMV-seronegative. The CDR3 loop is CASSLGMGLKETQYF. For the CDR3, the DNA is TGCGCCAGCAGCTTGGGTATGGGCCTGAAAGAGACCCAGTACTTC.